One and the same sample provided the 13 T cell receptor beta chains below, sequenced in a study of spatial heterogeneity in lung cancer. The time point: sample taken at primary tumor resection. TCRdb itself ran the 5' RACE reads through MiXCR, one entry per CDR3 protein. This sample has 8,000 or so distinct CDR3 sequences; approximately 12% occur once, and the top ten carry roughly 9.6%. Study-wide results and caveats: Counts that tracked tumor mutation counts were those of expanded intratumoral alpha and beta TCRs.

These receptors lack a known antigen. The sequencing here drew on lung tumor tissue, taken at surgery. The receptors here all came from a male donor with early-stage non-small cell lung cancer.

This clonotype was observed many times. This beta chain slipped into a library made for alpha chains as a stray read, so its size is not meaningful. V is TRBV2 and J is TRBJ2-2; a weak D match, TRBD1 (6 bases). Trimming shortened V by 6 bases and J by 2 bases, and 19 bases separated the two germline ends. CDR3 length: 17 amino acids. Germline assignment: CDR1 SNHLY and CDR2 FYNNEI. The CDR3 region is CASSEQGPSLNTGELFF. CDR3 bases: TGTGCCAGCAGCGAACAGGGACCTTCACTTAACACCGGGGAGCTGTTTTTT.

This clonotype occurred many times. The library was built for alpha chains, so this beta chain is an off-target read and its size means little. This chain joins TRBV4-1 and TRBJ2-1; TRBD1 might be the D (5 bases). Trimming removed 3 bases from V and 0 bases from J, with 12 bases in between. The CDR3 consists of 16 residues. Germline V gene sequence: CDR1 MGHRA, CDR2 YSYEKL. The CDR3 coding sequence is TGCGCCAGCAGCCAGGTATGGCAGGGCTCCTACAATGAGCAGTTCTTC. It encodes CASSQVWQGSYNEQFF.

This clonotype was recorded many times. The library was designed around alpha chains, so this beta chain is a stray read whose abundance carries little weight. The gene calls are TRBV9 and TRBJ2-7, with 7 positions matching TRBD1. Losses at the gene ends were 4 bases for V and 2 bases for J; bases not matched to a gene: 6. CDR1 and CDR2 from the germline V gene are SGDLS and YYNGEE. The CDR3 runs 14 residues. The CDR3 protein is CASSPRTGTYEQYF. The CDR3 DNA is TGTGCCAGCAGCCCTAGGACAGGCACCTACGAGCAGTACTTC.

About this clonotype itself: Within a library made for alpha chains, this beta chain is off target, and its count is uninformative. CDR3 protein: CSVGNTGELFF. The CDR3 DNA reads TGCAGCGTTGGGAACACCGGGGAGCTGTTTTTT. The chain has TRBV29-1 and TRBJ2-2; no clear D. Between the trimmed V and J ends, which lost 4 bases and 1 base, there was a span of 1 base. Germline CDR1 SQVTM, CDR2 ANQGSEA. The CDR3 loop spans 11 amino acids.

This clonotype has more than one count but fewer than ten. This beta chain is an off-target read within a library intended for alpha chains, so its frequency means little. The gene calls are TRBV3-1 and TRBJ1-1; a weak D match, TRBD1 (5 bases). The CDR3 length is 14 residues. The germline gives CDR1 LGHDT, CDR2 YNNKEL (reference sequence). V was trimmed by 6 bases and J by 0 bases, leaving 11 bases between them. The CDR3 loop is CASRSPGLNTEAFF. For the CDR3, the DNA is TGTGCCAGCAGAAGCCCAGGGTTGAACACTGAAGCTTTCTTT.

In its sample, this clonotype was seen many times. This beta chain appears as a stray read in a library generated for alpha chains; its size is not informative. The chain combines TRBV9 with TRBJ2-1; maybe TRBD1 (6 bases). Germline V gene data show CDR1 as SGDLS and CDR2 as YYNGEE. CDR3 length equals 15 residues. The V end lost 0 bases, the J end lost 4 bases, and 11 bases lay between the germline ends. The CDR3: CASSVETGSYNEQFF. In DNA, the CDR3 is TGTGCCAGCAGCGTAGAAACAGGGTCTTACAATGAGCAGTTCTTC.

By frequency in the sample, this clonotype is medium-sized. This beta chain is off target for a library built for alpha chains, so its abundance means little. This rearrangement joins TRBV9 to TRBJ1-2; 8 nucleotides agree with TRBD1. Germline loops: CDR1 SGDLS, CDR2 YYNGEE. The V gene end was trimmed by 0 bases and the J gene end by 5 bases; junction bases not matched to a gene: 6. This CDR3 region has 15 residues. In DNA form, the CDR3 reads TGTGCCAGCAGCGTAGCAAGGACAGGGACATATGGCTACACCTTC. Translation: CASSVARTGTYGYTF.

By sample share, this clonotype is medium-sized. This beta chain is off target for a library built for alpha chains, so its abundance means little. V gene TRBV12-3 or TRBV12-4 combines with J gene TRBJ1-1; 9 nucleotides line up with TRBD1. V lost 5 bases to trimming and J lost 4 bases; unmatched junction nucleotides: 5. CDR3 length: 14 residues. The CDR3 protein is CASSPQTGGTEAFF. The CDR3 DNA follows: TGTGCCAGCAGTCCGCAGACAGGGGGCACTGAAGCTTTCTTT.

A note on this clonotype: The library was prepared for alpha chains; this beta chain is a stray read, so its frequency means little. The rearrangement links TRBV3-1 to TRBJ2-1, with D possibly TRBD2 on 6 matching bases. The CDR3 length is 17 residues. Germline CDR1 LGHDT, CDR2 YNNKEL (reference sequence). Trimming stripped 1 base from V and 4 bases from J, with 17 bases between. The CDR3 DNA reads as TGTGCCAGCAGCCAAGCTTCGCCGGGACTTGGTTACAATGAGCAGTTCTTC. It yields the protein CASSQASPGLGYNEQFF.

Comments on this clonotype: This beta chain is a stray read from a library made for alpha chains; its abundance is not meaningful. The chain links TRBV29-1 to TRBJ2-3; D remains unclear. V was pared by 1 base and J by 0 bases, with 5 bases between. The CDR3 consists of 13 residues. CDR1 is SQVTM, CDR2 ANQGSEA, per germline. Written as DNA, the CDR3 is TGCAGCGTTGAAGCCGGCAGCACAGATACGCAGTATTTT. This codes for CSVEAGSTDTQYF.

This clonotype was seen repeatedly, ten times or more. Within a library made for alpha chains, this beta chain is off target, and its count is uninformative. This chain connects TRBV20-1 to TRBJ2-1; 13 nucleotides align to TRBD2. CDR1 and CDR2 (germline): DFQATT, SNEGSKA (reference sequence). V lost 5 bases to trimming and J lost 0 bases; unmatched junction nucleotides: 7. The CDR3 covers 17 residues. Written as DNA, the CDR3 is TGCAGTGCTTTTACTAGCGGGAGGGCCCCCTCCTACAATGAGCAGTTCTTC. Residues: CSAFTSGRAPSYNEQFF.

This clonotype came up many times. Because this beta chain is a stray read in a library intended to capture alpha chains, its abundance should not be given much weight. V and J are TRBV12-3 or TRBV12-4 and TRBJ2-6; no firm D call. V was trimmed by 2 bases and J by 0 bases, leaving 2 bases between them. The CDR3 sequence is 14 residues long. The CDR3 region has the DNA TGTGCCAGCAGTTTACACTCTGGGGCCAACGTCCTGACTTTC. It yields the protein CASSLHSGANVLTF.

This clonotype was observed at least ten times. Because the library targeted alpha chains, this beta chain is an off-target read whose size means little. This sequence joins TRBV12-3 or TRBV12-4 and TRBJ2-2; D is unclear. The V end was cut by 6 bases, the J end by 4 bases, with 3 bases between. This CDR3 is 11 amino acids long. CDR3: CASRGTGELFF. CDR3 sequence (DNA): TGTGCCAGCAGGGGCACCGGGGAGCTGTTTTTT.